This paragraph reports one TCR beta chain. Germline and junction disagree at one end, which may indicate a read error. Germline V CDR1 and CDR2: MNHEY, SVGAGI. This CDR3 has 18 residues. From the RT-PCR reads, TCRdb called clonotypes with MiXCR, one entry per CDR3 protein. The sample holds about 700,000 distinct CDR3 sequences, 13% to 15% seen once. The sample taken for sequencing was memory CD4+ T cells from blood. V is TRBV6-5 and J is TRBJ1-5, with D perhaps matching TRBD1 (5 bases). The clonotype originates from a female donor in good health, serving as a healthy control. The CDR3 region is CASSNSRVGFESNQPQHF. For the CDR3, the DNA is TGTGCCAGCAGTAACTCCAGGGTAGGATTCGAAAGCAATCAGCCCCAGCATTTT.